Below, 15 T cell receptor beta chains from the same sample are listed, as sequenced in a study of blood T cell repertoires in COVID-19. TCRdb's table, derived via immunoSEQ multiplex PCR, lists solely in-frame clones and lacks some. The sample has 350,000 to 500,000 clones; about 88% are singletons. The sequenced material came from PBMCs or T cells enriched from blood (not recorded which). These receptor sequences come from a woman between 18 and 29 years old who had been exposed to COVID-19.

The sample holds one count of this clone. CDR3 bases: TGTGCCTGGAGTCTATCGACAGATACGCAGTATTTT. Encoded protein: CAWSLSTDTQYF. V usage is TRBV30 and J usage is TRBJ2-3, with D hard to call. The CDR3 is 12 residues long. Germline V CDR1 and CDR2: GTSNPN, SVGIG (reference sequence). Trimming took off 2 bases at V and 3 bases at J, with 6 bases between the two ends. Based on the CDR3 plus reference TRBV30 and TRBJ2-3, the full variable domain is SQTIHQWPATLVQPVGSPLSLECTVEGTSNPNLYWYRQAAGRGLQLLFYSVGIGQISSEVPQNLSASRPQDRQFILSSKKLLLSDSGFYLCAWSLSTDTQYFGPGTRLTVL.

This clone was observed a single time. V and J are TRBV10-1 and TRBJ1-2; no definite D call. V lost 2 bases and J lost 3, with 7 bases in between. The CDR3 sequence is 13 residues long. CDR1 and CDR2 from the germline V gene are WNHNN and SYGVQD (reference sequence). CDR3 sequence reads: CASSEQVDYGYTF. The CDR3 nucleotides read TGCGCCAGCAGTGAGCAGGTGGACTATGGCTACACCTTC.

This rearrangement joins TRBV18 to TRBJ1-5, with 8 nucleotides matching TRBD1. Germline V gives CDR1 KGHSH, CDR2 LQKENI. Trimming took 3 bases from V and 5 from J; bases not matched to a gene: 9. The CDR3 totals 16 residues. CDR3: CASSPYRTGMDQPQHF. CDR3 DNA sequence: TGTGCCAGCTCACCCTACAGGACAGGGATGGATCAGCCCCAGCATTTT.

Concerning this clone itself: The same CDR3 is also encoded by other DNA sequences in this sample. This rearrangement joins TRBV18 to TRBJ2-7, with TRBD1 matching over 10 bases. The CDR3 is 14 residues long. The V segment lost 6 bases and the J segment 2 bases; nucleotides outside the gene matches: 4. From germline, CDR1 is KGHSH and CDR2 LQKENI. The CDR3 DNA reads TGTGCCAGCTCCCCCGGGACAGGGGCCTACGAGCAGTACTTC. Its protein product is CASSPGTGAYEQYF.

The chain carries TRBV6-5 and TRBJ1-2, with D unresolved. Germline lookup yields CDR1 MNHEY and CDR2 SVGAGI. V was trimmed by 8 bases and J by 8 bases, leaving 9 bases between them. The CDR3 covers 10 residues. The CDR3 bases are TGTGCCAGCGCAGCGGGAGGCTACACCTTC. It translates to CASAAGGYTF.

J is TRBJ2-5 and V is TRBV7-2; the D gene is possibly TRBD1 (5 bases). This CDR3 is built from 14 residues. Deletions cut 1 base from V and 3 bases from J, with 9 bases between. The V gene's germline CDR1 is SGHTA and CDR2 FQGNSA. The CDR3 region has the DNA TGTGCCAGCAGCTTAGTAGGGGAAGAAGAGACCCAGTACTTC. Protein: CASSLVGEEETQYF.

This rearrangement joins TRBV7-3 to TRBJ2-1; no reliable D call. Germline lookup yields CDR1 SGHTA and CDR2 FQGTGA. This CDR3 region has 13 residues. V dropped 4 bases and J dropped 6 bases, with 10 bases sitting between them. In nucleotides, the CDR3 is TGTGCCAGCAGCTATCCCAACGGCAATGAGCAGTTCTTC. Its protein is CASSYPNGNEQFF. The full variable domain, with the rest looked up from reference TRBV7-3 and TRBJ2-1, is GAGVSQTPSNKVTEKGKYVELRCDPISGHTALYWYRQSLGQGPEFLIYFQGTGAADDSGLPNDRFFAVRPEGSVSTLKIQRTERGDSAVYLCASSYPNGNEQFFGPGTRLTVL.

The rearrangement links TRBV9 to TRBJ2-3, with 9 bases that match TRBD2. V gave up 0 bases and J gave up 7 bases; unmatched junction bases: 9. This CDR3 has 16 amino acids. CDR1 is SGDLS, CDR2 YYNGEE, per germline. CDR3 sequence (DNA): TGTGCCAGCAGCGTAGCTGGTAGCGGGGGATTAAATACGCAGTATTTT. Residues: CASSVAGSGGLNTQYF.

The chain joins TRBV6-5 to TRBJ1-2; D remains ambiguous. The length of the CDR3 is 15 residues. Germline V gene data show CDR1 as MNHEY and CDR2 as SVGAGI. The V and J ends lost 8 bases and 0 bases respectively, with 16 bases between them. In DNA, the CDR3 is TGTGCCAGCGAGACCGGGGTATACTCTAACTATGGCTACACCTTC. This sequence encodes CASETGVYSNYGYTF.

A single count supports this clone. The CDR3 protein is CASSYRRGGMHEQYF. The CDR3 nucleotides are TGTGCCAGCAGTTACAGGCGGGGGGGCATGCACGAGCAGTACTTC. V usage is TRBV6-5 and J usage is TRBJ2-7; 9 bases map to TRBD2. V shed 2 bases and J 5 bases; nucleotides not matched to a gene: 7. This CDR3 has 15 amino acids. Germline V gives CDR1 MNHEY, CDR2 SVGAGI.

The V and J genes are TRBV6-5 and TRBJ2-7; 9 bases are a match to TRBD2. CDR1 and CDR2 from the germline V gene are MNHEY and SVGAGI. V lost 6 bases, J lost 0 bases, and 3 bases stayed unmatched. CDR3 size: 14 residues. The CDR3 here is CASSLSGSSYEQYF. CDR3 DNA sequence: TGTGCCAGCAGCCTTAGCGGGAGCTCCTACGAGCAGTACTTC.

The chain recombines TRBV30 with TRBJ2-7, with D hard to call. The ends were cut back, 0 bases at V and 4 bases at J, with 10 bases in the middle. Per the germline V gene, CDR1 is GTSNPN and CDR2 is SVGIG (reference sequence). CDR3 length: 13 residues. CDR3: CAWSVGQFYEQYF. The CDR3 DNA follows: TGTGCCTGGAGTGTTGGTCAGTTTTACGAGCAGTACTTC.

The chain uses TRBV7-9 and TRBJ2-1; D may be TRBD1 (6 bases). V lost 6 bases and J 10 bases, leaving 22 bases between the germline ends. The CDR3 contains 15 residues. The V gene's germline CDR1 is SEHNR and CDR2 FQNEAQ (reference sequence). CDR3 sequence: CASSSGHLQKWEQFF. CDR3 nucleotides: TGTGCCAGCAGTTCGGGACATCTTCAGAAGTGGGAGCAGTTCTTC.

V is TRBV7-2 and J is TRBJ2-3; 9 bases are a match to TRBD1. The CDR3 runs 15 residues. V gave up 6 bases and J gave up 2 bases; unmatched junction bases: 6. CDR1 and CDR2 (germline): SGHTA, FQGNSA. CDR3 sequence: CASRSRDRDTDTQYF. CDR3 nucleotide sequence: TGTGCCAGCAGAAGCCGGGACAGGGACACAGATACGCAGTATTTT.

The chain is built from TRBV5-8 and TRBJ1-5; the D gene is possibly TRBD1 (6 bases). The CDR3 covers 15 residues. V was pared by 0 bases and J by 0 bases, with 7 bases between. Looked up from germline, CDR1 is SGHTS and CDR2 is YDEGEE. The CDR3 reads CASSLGDNSNQPQHF. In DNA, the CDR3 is TGTGCCAGCAGCTTGGGGGACAATAGCAATCAGCCCCAGCATTTT.